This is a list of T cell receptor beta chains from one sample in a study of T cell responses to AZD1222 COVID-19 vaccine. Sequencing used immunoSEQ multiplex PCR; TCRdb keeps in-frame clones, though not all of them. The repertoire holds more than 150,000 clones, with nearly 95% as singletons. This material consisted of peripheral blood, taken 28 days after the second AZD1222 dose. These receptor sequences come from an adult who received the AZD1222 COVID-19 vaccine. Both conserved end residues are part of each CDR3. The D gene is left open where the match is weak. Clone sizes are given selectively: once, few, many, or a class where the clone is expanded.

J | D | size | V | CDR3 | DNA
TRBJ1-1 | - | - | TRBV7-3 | CASSPTAGTDTEAFF | TGTGCCAGCAGCCCGACGGCCGGGACGGACACTGAAGCTTTCTTT
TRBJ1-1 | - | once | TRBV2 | CASKGRGNTEAFF | TGTGCCAGCAAGGGCAGGGGGAACACTGAAGCTTTCTTT
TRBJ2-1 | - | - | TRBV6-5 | CASSPPGGSYNEQFF | TGTGCCAGCAGTCCCCCAGGTGGGTCCTACAATGAGCAGTTCTTC
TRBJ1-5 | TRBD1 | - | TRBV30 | CAWSPQDRGALKPQHF | TGTGCCTGGAGTCCCCAGGACAGGGGTGCCCTGAAGCCCCAGCATTTT
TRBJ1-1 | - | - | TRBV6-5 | CASSWGTPNTEAFF | TGTGCCAGCAGTTGGGGGACACCGAACACTGAAGCTTTCTTT
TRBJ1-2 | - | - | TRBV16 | CASSPRRDRGYTF | TGTGCCAGCAGCCCCCGCCGGGACCGGGGCTACACCTTC
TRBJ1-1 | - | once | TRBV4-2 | CASSTGGLGGTEAFF | TGTGCCAGCAGCACCGGGGGACTCGGCGGCACTGAAGCTTTCTTT
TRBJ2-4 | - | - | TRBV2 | CASTQAQGIQYF | TGTGCCAGCACCCAGGCCCAAGGAATTCAGTACTTC
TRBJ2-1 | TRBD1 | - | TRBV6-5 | CASRYGTATYNEQFF | TGTGCCAGCAGGTACGGGACAGCGACCTACAATGAGCAGTTCTTC
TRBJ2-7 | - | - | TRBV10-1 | CASSSGTSYEQYF | TGCGCCAGCAGTAGTGGCACATCCTACGAGCAGTACTTC
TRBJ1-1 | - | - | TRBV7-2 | CASSLEGGRVAFF | TGTGCCAGCAGCTTAGAGGGGGGGCGTGTGGCTTTCTTT
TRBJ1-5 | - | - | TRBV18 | CASSGGSTDGKSQHF | TGTGCCAGCTCAGGGGGGTCGACAGACGGGAAGTCCCAGCATTTT
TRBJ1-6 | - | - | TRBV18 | CASSPAIWTANSPLHF | TGTGCCAGCTCACCAGCAATTTGGACAGCAAATTCACCCCTCCACTTT
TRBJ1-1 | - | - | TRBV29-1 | CSVGGLNTEAFF | TGCAGCGTTGGGGGGTTGAACACTGAAGCTTTCTTT
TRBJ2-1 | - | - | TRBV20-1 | CSAGRDRKQFF | TGCAGTGCTGGGAGGGACAGGAAGCAGTTCTTC
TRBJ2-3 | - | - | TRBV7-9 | CASSSTDTQYF | TGTGCCAGCAGCTCCACAGATACGCAGTATTTT
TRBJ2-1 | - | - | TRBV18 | CASSPDVGRLTYNEQFF | TGTGCCAGCTCACCCGATGTCGGCAGACTAACTTACAATGAGCAGTTCTTC
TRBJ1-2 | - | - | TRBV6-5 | CASRDSDNYGYTF | TGTGCCAGCAGGGACAGTGACAACTATGGCTACACCTTC
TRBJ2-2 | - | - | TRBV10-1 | CASRSMSTGELFF | TGCGCCAGCAGGTCTATGTCTACCGGGGAGCTGTTTTTT
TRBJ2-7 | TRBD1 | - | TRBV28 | CASTKTGTGSYEQYF | TGTGCCAGCACAAAGACCGGGACAGGGTCCTACGAGCAGTACTTC
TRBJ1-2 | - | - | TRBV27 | CASSLAPTGFGYTF | TGTGCCAGCAGTTTAGCCCCAACAGGGTTCGGCTACACCTTC
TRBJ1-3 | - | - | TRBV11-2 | CASSLDDSSTGYTIYF | TGTGCCAGCAGCTTAGATGACAGCTCGACTGGGTACACCATATATTTT
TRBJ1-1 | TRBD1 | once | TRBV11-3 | CASSSRQGREAFF | TGTGCCAGCAGCTCAAGACAGGGAAGGGAAGCTTTCTTT
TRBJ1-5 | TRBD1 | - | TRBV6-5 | CASKGTDGGNQPQHF | TGTGCCAGCAAAGGGACAGATGGGGGCAATCAGCCCCAGCATTTT
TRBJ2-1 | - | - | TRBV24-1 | CATSDPADGGNYNEQFF | TGTGCCACCAGTGATCCGGCGGACGGAGGGAACTACAATGAGCAGTTCTTC
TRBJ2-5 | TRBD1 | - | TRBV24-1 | CATSAPGTGFGTQYF | TGTGCCACCAGCGCTCCCGGGACAGGGTTTGGGACCCAGTACTTC
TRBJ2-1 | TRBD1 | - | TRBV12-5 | CASGSGQHNEQFF | TGTGCTAGTGGTTCGGGACAGCACAATGAGCAGTTCTTC
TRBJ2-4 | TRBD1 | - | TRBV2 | CASRATGAGNIQYF | TGTGCCAGCAGAGCGACAGGGGCCGGGAACATTCAGTACTTC
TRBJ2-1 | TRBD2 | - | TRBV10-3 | CAIGPGGDNEQFF | TGTGCCATCGGGCCGGGAGGAGACAATGAGCAGTTCTTC
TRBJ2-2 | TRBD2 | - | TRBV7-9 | CARTRETSGSDTGELFF | TGTGCCAGAACTAGGGAGACAAGCGGGAGTGACACCGGGGAGCTGTTTTTT
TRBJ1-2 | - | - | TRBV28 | CASTIGQLINYGYTF | TGTGCCAGCACCATAGGGCAGCTAATTAACTATGGCTACACCTTC
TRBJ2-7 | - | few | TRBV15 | CATSRDPAYEQYF | TGTGCCACCAGCAGAGACCCCGCTTACGAGCAGTACTTC
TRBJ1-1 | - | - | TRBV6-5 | CASSYQGSVNTEAFF | TGTGCCAGCAGTTATCAGGGGTCGGTGAACACTGAAGCTTTCTTT
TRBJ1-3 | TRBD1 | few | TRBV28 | CASSAQLGTGWGNTIYF | TGTGCCAGCAGTGCCCAACTTGGGACAGGCTGGGGAAACACCATATATTTT
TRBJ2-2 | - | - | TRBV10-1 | CASRSTANTGELFF | TGCGCCAGCAGATCGACAGCGAACACCGGGGAGCTGTTTTTT
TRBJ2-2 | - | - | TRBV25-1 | CASSEYRGLTGGTGELFF | TGTGCCAGCAGTGAATATCGCGGACTGACCGGGGGAACCGGGGAGCTGTTTTTT
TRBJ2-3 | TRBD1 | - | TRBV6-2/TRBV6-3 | CASSYPTGGTQYF | TGTGCCAGCAGTTACCCGACAGGGGGTACGCAGTATTTT
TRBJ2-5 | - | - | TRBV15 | CATSRDLGPQETQYF | TGTGCCACCAGCAGAGATTTGGGCCCCCAAGAGACCCAGTACTTC
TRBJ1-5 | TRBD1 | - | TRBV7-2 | CASSAGGVGNQPQHF | TGTGCCAGCAGTGCAGGGGGCGTGGGAAATCAGCCCCAGCATTTT
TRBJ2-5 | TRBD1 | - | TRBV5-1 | CASSLTGREETQYF | TGCGCCAGCAGCCTGACAGGGAGAGAAGAGACCCAGTACTTC
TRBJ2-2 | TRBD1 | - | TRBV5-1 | CASDRDREISGELFF | TGCGCCAGCGATCGGGACAGGGAAATTTCCGGGGAGCTGTTTTTT
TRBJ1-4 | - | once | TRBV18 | CASSPREGTNEKLFF | TGTGCCAGCTCACCTCGGGAGGGAACTAATGAAAAACTGTTTTTT
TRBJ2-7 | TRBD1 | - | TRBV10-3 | CAISGTGTGSYEQYF | TGTGCCATCAGTGGGACCGGGACAGGGAGCTACGAGCAGTACTTC
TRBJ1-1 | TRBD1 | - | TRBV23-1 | CASSRGTAVWNTEAFF | TGCGCCAGCAGTCGCGGGACAGCTGTCTGGAACACTGAAGCTTTCTTT
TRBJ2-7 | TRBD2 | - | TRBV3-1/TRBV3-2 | CASSQDTLAGRRGQYF | TGTGCCAGCAGCCAAGATACGCTAGCGGGTCGGAGAGGGCAGTACTTC
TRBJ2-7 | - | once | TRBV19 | CASSPPGLTSYEQYF | TGTGCCAGTAGTCCACCGGGACTGACTTCCTACGAGCAGTACTTC
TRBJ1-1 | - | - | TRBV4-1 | CASRGALGNTEAFF | TGCGCCAGCAGGGGGGCGCTCGGTAACACTGAAGCTTTCTTT
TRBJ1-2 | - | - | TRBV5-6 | CASSLGTNYGYTF | TGTGCCAGCAGCTTAGGAACAAACTATGGCTACACCTTC
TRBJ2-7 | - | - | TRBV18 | CASSPREMTGEQYF | TGTGCCAGCTCACCCAGGGAGATGACCGGCGAGCAGTACTTC
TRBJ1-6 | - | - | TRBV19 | CASSMRDYNSPLHF | TGTGCCAGTAGTATGAGGGACTATAATTCACCCCTCCACTTT
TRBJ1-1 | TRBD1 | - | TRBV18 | CASSLVPQDRAEAFF | TGTGCCAGCTCACTCGTACCTCAAGACAGGGCCGAAGCTTTCTTT